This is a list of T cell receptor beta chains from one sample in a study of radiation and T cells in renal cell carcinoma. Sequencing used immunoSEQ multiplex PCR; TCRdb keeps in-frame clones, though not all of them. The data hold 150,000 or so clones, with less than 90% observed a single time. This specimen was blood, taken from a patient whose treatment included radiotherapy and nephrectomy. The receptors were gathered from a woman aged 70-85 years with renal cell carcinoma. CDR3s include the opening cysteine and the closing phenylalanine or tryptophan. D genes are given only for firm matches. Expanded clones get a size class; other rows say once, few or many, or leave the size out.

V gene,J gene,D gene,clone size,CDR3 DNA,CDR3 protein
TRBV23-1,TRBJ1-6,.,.,TGCGCCAGCAGTCATGGGTTGGGGAAACATTCACCCCTCCACTTT,CASSHGLGKHSPLHF
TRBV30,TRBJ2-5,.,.,TGTGCCTGGAGTGTACTAGCAAGAGAGACCCAGTACTTC,CAWSVLARETQYF
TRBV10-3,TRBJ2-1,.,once,TGTGCCATCAGTGAAATCGCCTACAATGAGCAGTTCTTC,CAISEIAYNEQFF
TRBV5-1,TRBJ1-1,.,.,TGCGCCAGCAGCCCCGGGGGGGCGGGGGTCCTGAACACTGAAGCTTTCTTT,CASSPGGAGVLNTEAFF
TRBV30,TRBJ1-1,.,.,TGTGCCTGGAGTGGAACAGGTAGGAACACTGAAGCTTTCTTT,CAWSGTGRNTEAFF
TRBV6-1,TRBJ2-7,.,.,TGTGCCAGCAGGAGGGACACCCTTGGCGAGCAGTACTTC,CASRRDTLGEQYF
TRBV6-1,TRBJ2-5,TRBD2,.,TGTGCCAGCAGTGAAAGCGGGGGGGCGGTAGAGACCCAGTACTTC,CASSESGGAVETQYF
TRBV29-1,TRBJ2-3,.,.,TGCAGCGTCAACCTCCAGGGTTCCGATACGCAGTATTTT,CSVNLQGSDTQYF
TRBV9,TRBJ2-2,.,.,TGTGCCAGCAGCCGGATCGATCTAGCCGGGGAGCTGTTTTTT,CASSRIDLAGELFF
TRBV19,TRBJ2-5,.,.,TGTGCCAGTATGGGACCTTCGGGGGAGACCCAGTACTTC,CASMGPSGETQYF
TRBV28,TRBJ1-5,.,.,TGTGCCAGCAGTTTGGGTCGGACAGACAATCAGCCCCAGCATTTT,CASSLGRTDNQPQHF
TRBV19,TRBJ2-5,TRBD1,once,TGTGCCAGTAGCCTCGGACAGGGTCAAGAGACCCAGTACTTC,CASSLGQGQETQYF
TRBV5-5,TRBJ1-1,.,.,TGTGCCAGCAGCTTGGGGGTCGGGAATGAAGCTTTCTTT,CASSLGVGNEAFF
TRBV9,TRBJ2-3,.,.,TGTGCCAGCAGTGAACGGGGAGATACGCAGTATTTT,CASSERGDTQYF
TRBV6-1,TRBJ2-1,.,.,TGTGCCAGCAGTGAAGCGAAAAAGGTAACTGGGAATGAGCAGTTCTTC,CASSEAKKVTGNEQFF
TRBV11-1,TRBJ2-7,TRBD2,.,TGTGCCAGCAGCTTACGGCTAGCGGGGGCCTCTACCTACGAGCAGTACTTC,CASSLRLAGASTYEQYF
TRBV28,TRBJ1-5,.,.,TGTGCCAGCAGTTTATCCGGCGGGAGCAATCAGCCCCAGCATTTT,CASSLSGGSNQPQHF
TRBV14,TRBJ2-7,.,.,TGTGCCAGCAGCCAAGGATACAGCTCCTACGAGCAGTACTTC,CASSQGYSSYEQYF
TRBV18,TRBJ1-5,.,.,TGTGCCAGCTCACCGATAGGGGGTCAGCCCCAGCATTTT,CASSPIGGQPQHF
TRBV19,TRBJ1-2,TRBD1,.,TGTGCCAGTAGTATAGTTGGACAGGGGTACTATGGCTACACCTTC,CASSIVGQGYYGYTF
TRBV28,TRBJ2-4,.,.,TGTGCCAGCAGTTTGCCCGGATCCGGGGTCAAAAACATTCAGTACTTC,CASSLPGSGVKNIQYF
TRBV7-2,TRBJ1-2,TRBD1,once,TGTGCCAGCAGCCCCAAAGGGACAGGTTATGGCTACACCTTC,CASSPKGTGYGYTF
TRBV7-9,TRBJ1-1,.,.,TGTGCCAGCAGCTTAGGACAGAACACTGAAGCTTTCTTT,CASSLGQNTEAFF
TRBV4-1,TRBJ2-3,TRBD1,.,TGCGCCAGCAGCGAGCGGACAGGGTACGATACGCAGTATTTT,CASSERTGYDTQYF
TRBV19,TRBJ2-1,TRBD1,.,TGTGCCAGTAGTATCTACACCCCGGGACAGGGAAATGAGCAGTTCTTC,CASSIYTPGQGNEQFF
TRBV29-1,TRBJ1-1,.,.,TGCAGCGTTAACAAAGGGGCAGGTGAAGCTTTCTTT,CSVNKGAGEAFF
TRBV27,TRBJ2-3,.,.,TGTGCCAGCAGTCCCCACACAGATACGCAGTATTTT,CASSPHTDTQYF
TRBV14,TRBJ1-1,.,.,TGTGCCAGCAGCCAAGATGGTTTACTGAACACTGAAGCTTTCTTT,CASSQDGLLNTEAFF
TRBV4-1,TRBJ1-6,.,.,TGCGCCAGCAGCCAAGATCGGTTGGCGGCTTCACCCCTCCACTTT,CASSQDRLAASPLHF
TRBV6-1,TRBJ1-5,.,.,TGTGCCAGCAGTGCCAGACAGGCACACTCCAATCAGCCCCAGCATTTT,CASSARQAHSNQPQHF
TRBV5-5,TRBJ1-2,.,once,TGTGCCAGCAGCTTAACTCAGGTTTCCCCAACGGCTGTCTATGGCTACACCTTC,CASSLTQVSPTAVYGYTF
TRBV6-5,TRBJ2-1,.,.,TGTGCCAGCGGCTGGTACAATGAGCAGTTCTTC,CASGWYNEQFF
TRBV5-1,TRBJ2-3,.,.,TGCGCCAGCAGGGTGGCCGGGGACCCAGATACGCAGTATTTT,CASRVAGDPDTQYF
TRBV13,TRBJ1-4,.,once,TGTGCCAGCAGCTTAAAACGGATTAATGAAAAACTGTTTTTT,CASSLKRINEKLFF
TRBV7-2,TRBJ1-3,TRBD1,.,TGTGCCAGCAGCACCCGACAGGGCGGAAACACCATATATTTT,CASSTRQGGNTIYF
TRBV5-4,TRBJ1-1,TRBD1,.,TGTGCCAGCAGCCCCACGACAGGGGAGAACACTGAAGCTTTCTTT,CASSPTTGENTEAFF
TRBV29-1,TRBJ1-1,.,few,TGCAGCGTTCCCGAGGTCGGGAACACTGAAGCTTTCTTT,CSVPEVGNTEAFF
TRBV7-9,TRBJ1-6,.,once,TGTGCCAGCAGCTTACCAAAGGGGGTTTCACCCCTCCACTTT,CASSLPKGVSPLHF
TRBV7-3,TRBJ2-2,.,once,TGTGCCAGCAGCTTAAACGCCGGGGAGCTGTTTTTT,CASSLNAGELFF
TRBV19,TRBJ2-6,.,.,TGTGCCAGTAGGGGGAACTCTGGGGCCAACGTCCTGACTTTC,CASRGNSGANVLTF
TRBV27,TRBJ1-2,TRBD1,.,TGTGCCAGCAGTTCGACAGGGGGTGGCTACACCTTC,CASSSTGGGYTF
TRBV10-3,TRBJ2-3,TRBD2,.,TGTGCCATCAGATCTAGCGGGGGCACCTCGGATACGCAGTATTTT,CAIRSSGGTSDTQYF
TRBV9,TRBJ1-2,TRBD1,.,TGTGCCAGCAACTCCGGGACAGGGGGTGGGGGCTATGGCTACACCTTC,CASNSGTGGGGYGYTF
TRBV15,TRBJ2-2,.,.,TGTGCCACCAGCCCTGATGGGCGCGGGGTGGCCGGGGAGCTGTTTTTT,CATSPDGRGVAGELFF